These 7 T cell receptor beta chains were all obtained from the same sample, sequenced in a study of technical replicates of blood from a few donors. The assay was immunoSEQ multiplex PCR, and TCRdb's table has in-frame clones only and misses some. This sample has roughly 70,000 clones, with just over 90% found just once. Material: T cells isolated from PBMCs. All receptors derive from a human donor in good health.

CDR3 nucleotide sequence: TGCAGCTGCAGGGGGTTGACTGAAGCTTTCTTT. It encodes CSCRGLTEAFF. V is TRBV29-1 and J is TRBJ1-1; the match to TRBD1 covers 7 bases. CDR1 and CDR2 from the germline V gene are SQVTM and ANQGSEA. This CDR3 has 11 residues. After removal of 8 bases from V and 5 bases from J, the junction contained 5 bases not matched to a gene.

The chain combines TRBV7-6 with TRBJ2-7; TRBD2 is a possible D gene (6 bases). Trimming left V 5 bases short and J 1 base short, with 9 bases between. Germline CDR1 is SGHVS and CDR2 is FNYEAQ. The CDR3 is made up of 13 amino acids. The CDR3 DNA is TGTGCCAGCAGCAACCTAGCGTCCTACGAGCAGTACTTC. Residues: CASSNLASYEQYF.

V usage is TRBV27 and J usage is TRBJ1-1; 7 bases map to TRBD1. CDR3 length equals 13 residues. Trimming took 6 bases from V and 7 from J; bases not matched to a gene: 8. CDR1 is MNHEY and CDR2 is SMNVEV in the germline V gene (reference sequence). This CDR3 is CASSPTGLGEAFF. In nucleotides, the CDR3 is TGTGCCAGCAGCCCGACAGGGTTGGGTGAAGCTTTCTTT.

This sequence joins TRBV11-2 and TRBJ2-4, with TRBD1 matching over 8 bases. The CDR3 sequence is 15 residues long. The germline V gene encodes CDR1 SGHAT and CDR2 FQNNGV. V gave up 4 bases and J gave up 4 bases; unmatched junction bases: 6. The DNA of the CDR3 is TGTGCCAGCAGCTCGTCAGACAGGGGTAAAAACATTCAGTACTTC. Translated, it gives CASSSSDRGKNIQYF.

This clone showed up just a few times. The J gene is TRBJ2-7, the V gene TRBV5-1; a weak D match, TRBD1 (6 bases). V dropped 9 bases and J dropped 4 bases, with 17 bases sitting between them. There are 13 residues in the CDR3. Germline V CDR1 and CDR2: SGHRS, YFSETQ. Here the CDR3 reads CATSPGVDYEQYF. The CDR3 DNA reads as TGCGCCACTTCCCCAGGGGTAGATTACGAGCAGTACTTC.

The rearrangement links TRBV28 to TRBJ2-7; maybe TRBD1 (6 bases). Germline V gene lookup returns CDR1 MDHEN and CDR2 SYDVKM. Trimming left V 6 bases short and J 0 bases short, with 15 bases between. This CDR3 contains 15 residues. CDR3 region: CASSPGHQGSYEQYF. In DNA form, the CDR3 reads TGTGCCAGCAGCCCGGGACACCAGGGCTCCTACGAGCAGTACTTC.

The chain recombines TRBV4-1 with TRBJ2-7; 8 bases are shared with TRBD2. J was trimmed by 6 bases and V by 0 bases; bases with no gene match: 13. From germline, CDR1 is MGHRA and CDR2 YSYEKL. CDR3 size: 17 residues. In DNA, the CDR3 is TGCGCCAGCAGCCAAGAGAGTGCAGCGGGAGTGGGAGGCGAGCAGTACTTC. Its protein product is CASSQESAAGVGGEQYF.